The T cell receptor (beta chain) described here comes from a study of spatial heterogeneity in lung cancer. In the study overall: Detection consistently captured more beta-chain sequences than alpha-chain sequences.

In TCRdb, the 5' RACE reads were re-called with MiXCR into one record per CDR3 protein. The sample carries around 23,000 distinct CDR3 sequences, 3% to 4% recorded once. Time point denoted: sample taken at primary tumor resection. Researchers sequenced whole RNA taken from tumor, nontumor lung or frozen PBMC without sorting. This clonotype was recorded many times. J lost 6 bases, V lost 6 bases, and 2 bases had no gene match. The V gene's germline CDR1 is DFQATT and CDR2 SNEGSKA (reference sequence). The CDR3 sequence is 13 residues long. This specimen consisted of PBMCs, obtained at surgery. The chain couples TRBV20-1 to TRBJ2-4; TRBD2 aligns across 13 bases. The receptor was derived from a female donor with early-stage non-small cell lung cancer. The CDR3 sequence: CSATSGGVNIQYF. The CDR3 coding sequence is TGCAGTGCAACTAGCGGGGGGGTAAACATTCAGTACTTC.